The present entry profiles one TCR beta chain with its context. Its antigen is currently unknown. This entry is derived from a study of CD8 T cells in Susac syndrome. Study background: Within the sequenced group of Susac syndrome patients, five or six showed active disease and fewer than 10 were in remission.

General observations from the study: Susac syndrome CD8+ repertoires were clonally expanded, most strongly in CD8+ TEMRA cells.

This CDR3 is built from 14 residues. V was cut by 4 bases and J by 4 bases, with 14 bases left in between. Germline V gene sequence: CDR1 SQVTM, CDR2 ANQGSEA. Random hexamers were used to reverse transcribe about 0.5 to 1 ug of RNA. TCR beta CDR3 was amplified by immunoSEQ covering 54 Vbeta and 13 Jbeta. TCRdb processed the immunoSEQ multiplex PCR reads anew with MiXCR; each CDR3 protein has one entry. The sample comprises roughly 86,000 distinct CDR3 sequences, roughly 96% of which are singletons, and more than 0.55% rests with the top ten. This TCR was sampled from a human donor with Susac syndrome. The specimen was CD8+ T cells from PBMCs. The V gene is TRBV29-1, the J gene TRBJ2-1; D may be TRBD1 (6 bases). CDR3 protein: CSVGTLQGYNEQFF. CDR3 DNA sequence: TGCAGCGTTGGGACTTTACAGGGATACAATGAGCAGTTCTTC.